This TCR beta chain stems from a study of blood T cell repertoires in COVID-19. As for the study in general: Samples representing acute and convalescent COVID-19 were sourced from the United States, Italy and Spain. PBMCs, B-cell-depleted T cells, or T cells were the source of the cDNA or gDNA that made up the material.

Original processing methods: Reference gene primer amplification gave estimated nucleated cell counts. Sequencing used immunoSEQ multiplex PCR; TCRdb keeps in-frame clones, though not all of them. That table gives V, J and clone size, and the DNA gave D and trimming. The repertoire holds approximately 150,000 clones, with approximately 86% as singletons. CDR3 length equals 14 residues. Germline CDR1 MRHNA, CDR2 SNTAGT. V was clipped by 8 bases and J by 7 bases; unmatched bases: 7. Specimen: peripheral blood. The chain is built from TRBV6-4 and TRBJ2-1; 11 bases align to TRBD2. The origin of this receptor is a woman in her forties or fifties with acute or convalescent COVID-19. DNA of the CDR3: TGTGCCAGCCCAATAGCGGGAGGGGAAAATGAGCAGTTCTTC. It specifies CASPIAGGENEQFF.